This TCR beta chain was obtained from a study of control samples from healthy donors and cancer patients. Data came from immunoSEQ multiplex PCR; TCRdb stores just in-frame clones and leaves some out. The data hold 95,000 to 130,000 clones, with more than 75% observed a single time. This TCR derives from a woman aged 70-85 years in good health. The sequenced sample consisted of blood.

In DNA, the CDR3 is TGTGCCAGCAGTCCCCGGCTTCCCAACTATGGCTACACCTTC. This encodes CASSPRLPNYGYTF. The V call is TRBV2, the J call TRBJ1-2; D not resolved. V lost 5 bases and J 2 bases, leaving 12 bases between the germline ends. The length of the CDR3 is 14 residues. Germline values: CDR1 SNHLY, CDR2 FYNNEI.